Shown below are 15 T cell receptor beta chains from a single sample sequenced in a study of blood T cells in healthy people across ages. A sample-barcoded 5' primer and a J-beta primer mix were used in a second PCR of about 6 to 12 cycles. Using its own MiXCR run on the 5' RACE reads, TCRdb lists one record per CDR3 protein. The data contain approximately 830,000 distinct CDR3 sequences, 62% of them singletons. The sequencing input was blood. The receptors shown here come from a man between 25 and 39 years old in good health.

The chain is built from TRBV20-1 and TRBJ2-7; the match to TRBD2 covers 9 bases. The trim removed 0 bases at V and 4 bases at J, leaving 7 bases unmatched. This CDR3 is built from 15 residues. Germline loops: CDR1 DFQATT, CDR2 SNEGSKA (reference sequence). CDR3 DNA sequence: TGCAGTGCTAGAGATCTTGCGGGGGGGCATTACGAGCAGTACTTC. Its translation is CSARDLAGGHYEQYF.

V gene TRBV7-2 combines with J gene TRBJ2-1; D is possibly TRBD1 or TRBD2 (6 bases each). CDR1 is SGHTA, CDR2 FQGNSA, per germline. The CDR3 covers 13 residues. The V end lost 3 bases, the J end lost 11 bases, and 14 bases lay between the germline ends. CDR3 sequence (DNA): TGTGCCAGCAGCTTTTCGAGGGGGGAAAAGCAGTTCTTC. This sequence encodes CASSFSRGEKQFF.

This clonotype has a handful of counts. The rearrangement joins TRBV7-2 to TRBJ1-2, with D possibly matching TRBD1 (5 bases). This CDR3 region has 14 residues. Per the germline V gene, CDR1 is SGHTA and CDR2 is FQGNSA. Trimming removed 1 base from V and 5 bases from J, with 11 bases in between. The CDR3 DNA is TGTGCCAGCAGCTTAGAAAAACGGACATATGGCTACACCTTC. Protein sequence: CASSLEKRTYGYTF. Complete variable domain (other parts from reference TRBV7-2 and TRBJ1-2): GAGVSQSPSNKVTEKGKDVELRCDPISGHTALYWYRQSLGQGLEFLIYFQGNSAPDKSGLPSDRFSAERTGGSVSTLTIQRTQQEDSAVYLCASSLEKRTYGYTFGSGTRLTVV.

This chain uses TRBV20-1 with TRBJ2-5; D not certain. The CDR3 runs to 13 residues. Per the germline V gene, CDR1 is DFQATT and CDR2 is SNEGSKA (reference sequence). V was clipped by 5 bases and J by 2 bases, with 12 bases between them. The CDR3 DNA reads TGCAGTGCTGCTTTAGCTTTTCAAGAGACCCAGTACTTC. It translates to CSAALAFQETQYF.

Only a few counts were recorded for this clonotype. The chain recombines TRBV28 with TRBJ2-5; possibly TRBD1 for D (6 bases). CDR3 size: 12 residues. Germline-derived CDR1 and CDR2 are MDHEN and SYDVKM. The V gene lost 10 bases and the J gene lost 0 bases, with 9 bases spanning the gap. CDR3 in amino acids: CATGEYQETQYF. The CDR3 coding sequence is TGTGCCACAGGGGAGTACCAAGAGACCCAGTACTTC.

The table lists this clonotype with a few counts. The V and J genes are TRBV12-3 or TRBV12-4 and TRBJ1-4; D possibly corresponds to TRBD1 (5 bases). V was clipped by 3 bases and J by 5 bases, with 16 bases between them. The CDR3 is made up of 16 amino acids. CDR3 nucleotide sequence: TGTGCCAGCAGTTTCGTCCAGGGCCGGGGGAATGAAAAACTGTTTTTT. Translated, it gives CASSFVQGRGNEKLFF.

This rearrangement joins TRBV21-1 to TRBJ1-4; the DNA was not compared with TRBD1, the D call given in the table. TRBV21-1 is assigned pseudogene status. CDR3 length equals 16 residues. CDR3 sequence reads: CASSKVIGGTNEKLFF. The CDR3 DNA is TGTGCCAGCAGCAAAGTTATAGGGGGAACTAATGAAAAACTGTTTTTT.

Worth noting for this clonotype: At one boundary the junction diverges from the germline segment, which might be a read error. The chain links TRBV7-2 to TRBJ2-5; D is perhaps TRBD1 or TRBD2 (6 bases each). The tail of the sequence fits TRBJ2-7 better, so the J call may be wrong. CDR1 is SGHTA, CDR2 FQGNSA, per germline. This CDR3 contains 16 residues. The CDR3 DNA follows: TGCGCCAGCAGCTTAGTAGTACGGGGGCCTCCTTACGAGCAGTACTTC. It encodes CASSLVVRGPPYEQYF.

CDR3 DNA sequence: TGTGCCAGCAGCTTAGCGCCGGGACAGTCATACAATGAGCAGTTCTTC. Translating gives CASSLAPGQSYNEQFF. V and J are TRBV7-2 and TRBJ2-1; 7 bases align to TRBD1. This CDR3 has 16 residues. CDR1 and CDR2 (germline): SGHTA, FQGNSA. With 0 bases clipped from V and 4 bases from J, the junction kept 6 bases outside the gene matches.

The rearrangement joins TRBV4-3 to TRBJ1-6, with no clear D. Germline V gene sequence: CDR1 LGHNA, CDR2 YSLEER. V was shortened by 1 base and J by 10 bases, with 20 bases between the two germline ends. CDR3 size: 17 residues. The CDR3 DNA is TGCGCCAGCAGCCAAGTGATGCAGGTCAAGGCAGGATCACCCCTCCACTTT. Translated: CASSQVMQVKAGSPLHF.

J is TRBJ1-5 and V is TRBV10-3, with unresolved D. There are 14 residues in the CDR3. Between the trimmed V and J ends, which lost 8 bases and 0 bases, there was a span of 11 bases. Per the germline V gene, CDR1 is ENHRY and CDR2 is SYGVKD. The CDR3 loop reads CAIRGQNSNQPQHF. DNA of the CDR3: TGTGCCATCCGAGGCCAGAATAGCAATCAGCCCCAGCATTTT.

There are a few counts of this clonotype. V and J are TRBV29-1 and TRBJ2-1; the D is unclear. The CDR3 runs 12 residues. Trimming removed 1 base at V and 5 bases at J, with 6 bases between. Germline V CDR1 and CDR2: SQVTM, ANQGSEA. The CDR3 coding sequence is TGCAGCGTTGAAGGGCTCAACAATGAGCAGTTCTTC. Its protein product is CSVEGLNNEQFF.

A few counts support this clonotype. The CDR3 spells CASSPLRGETQYF. The CDR3 DNA is TGTGCCAGCAGTCCCCTACGAGGAGAGACCCAGTACTTC. The chain employs TRBV6-5 and TRBJ2-5; D is undetermined. Germline CDR1 MNHEY, CDR2 SVGAGI. V shed 5 bases and J shed 4 bases, with 11 bases lying between them. This CDR3 is built from 13 residues.

This chain joins TRBV20-1 and TRBJ2-7, with D tentatively TRBD2 (5 bases). The germline gives CDR1 DFQATT, CDR2 SNEGSKA (reference sequence). This CDR3 spans 15 amino acids. V was cut by 4 bases and J by 0 bases, with 16 bases left in between. In nucleotides, the CDR3 is TGCAGTGCTACCCCTTTGACGGGAAGCTCCTACGAGCAGTACTTC. This sequence encodes CSATPLTGSSYEQYF.

The chain uses TRBV19 and TRBJ1-2, with D possibly matching TRBD1 (5 bases). Germline V gives CDR1 LNHDA, CDR2 SQIVND (reference sequence). The CDR3 sequence is 14 residues long. The V and J ends lost 3 bases and 1 base respectively, with 9 bases between them. This CDR3 is CASSMTAFNYGYTF. The DNA of the CDR3 is TGTGCCAGTAGTATGACAGCCTTTAACTATGGCTACACCTTC.